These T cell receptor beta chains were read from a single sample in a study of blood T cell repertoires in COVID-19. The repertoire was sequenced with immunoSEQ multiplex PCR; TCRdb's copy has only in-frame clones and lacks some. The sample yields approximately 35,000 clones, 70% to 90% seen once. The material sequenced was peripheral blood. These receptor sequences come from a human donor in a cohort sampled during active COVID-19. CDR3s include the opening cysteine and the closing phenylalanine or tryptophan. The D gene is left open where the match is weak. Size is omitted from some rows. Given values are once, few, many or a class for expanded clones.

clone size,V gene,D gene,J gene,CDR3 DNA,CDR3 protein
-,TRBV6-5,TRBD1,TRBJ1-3,TGTGCCAGCAGATCAGACAGGGCCTCTGGAAACACCATATATTTT,CASRSDRASGNTIYF
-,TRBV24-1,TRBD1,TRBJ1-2,TGTGCCACCAGCGGACAGGTCGGCGGCTACACCTTC,CATSGQVGGYTF
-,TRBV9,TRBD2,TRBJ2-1,TGTGCCAGCAGCCTCCAGGGACTAGCGGGGGGTAATGAGCAGTTCTTC,CASSLQGLAGGNEQFF
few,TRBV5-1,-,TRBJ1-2,TGCGCCAGCAGCTTGGGTTCAGGGGCACTTGGCGGCTACACCTTC,CASSLGSGALGGYTF
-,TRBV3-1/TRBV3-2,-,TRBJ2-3,TGTGCCAGCAGCCTCCTAGACCGCAGAACAGATACGCAGTATTTT,CASSLLDRRTDTQYF
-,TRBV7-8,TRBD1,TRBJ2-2,TGTGCCAGCAGCTGGACAGGGGAGGCCGGGGAGCTGTTTTTT,CASSWTGEAGELFF
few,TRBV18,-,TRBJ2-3,TGTGCCAGCTCACCATGGAGCGCAGATACGCAGTATTTT,CASSPWSADTQYF
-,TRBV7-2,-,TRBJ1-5,TGTGCCAGCAGCTTGTCGAGGTCCGGTTGGCAGCCCCAGCATTTT,CASSLSRSGWQPQHF
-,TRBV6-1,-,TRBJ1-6,TGTGCCAGCAGTGAACTGGCATCTAATTCACCCCTCCACTTT,CASSELASNSPLHF
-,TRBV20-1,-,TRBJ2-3,TGCAGTGCTAGCCGGCCGGGAACGCAGTATTTT,CSASRPGTQYF
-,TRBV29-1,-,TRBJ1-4,TGCAGCGTTCCTGACAGAAATGAAAAACTGTTTTTT,CSVPDRNEKLFF
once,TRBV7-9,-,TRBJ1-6,TGTGCCAGCAGCCCCCGGGGAGGCTTTAATTCACCCCTCCACTTT,CASSPRGGFNSPLHF
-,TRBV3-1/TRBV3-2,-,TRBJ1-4,TGTGCCAGCAGCCAATTCGGGGGGGAAAAACTGTTTTTT,CASSQFGGEKLFF
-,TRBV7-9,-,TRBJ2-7,TGTGCCAGCACCGAATGGGCAGGGCGATACGAGCAGTACTTC,CASTEWAGRYEQYF
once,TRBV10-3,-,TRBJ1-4,TGTGCCATCAGTGCGAGTAACGGGGGTGAAAAACTGTTTTTT,CAISASNGGEKLFF
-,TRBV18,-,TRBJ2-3,TGTGCCAGCTCACCATCCCCCGGGGGCACAGATACGCAGTATTTT,CASSPSPGGTDTQYF
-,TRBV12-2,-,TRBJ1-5,TGTGCAAGTCGCCCCGGGACAGGAGATCAGCCCCAGCATTTT,CASRPGTGDQPQHF
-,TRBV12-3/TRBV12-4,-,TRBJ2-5,TGTGCCAGCAGTTTTTCTGTGGAGACCCAGTACTTC,CASSFSVETQYF
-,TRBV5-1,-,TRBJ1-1,TGCGCCAGCAGCTTGGAGGAACAGGGGAACACTGAAGCTTTCTTT,CASSLEEQGNTEAFF
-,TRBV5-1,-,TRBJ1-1,TGCGCCAGCAGCGTTCAGGTGGGCACGAACACTGAAGCTTTCTTT,CASSVQVGTNTEAFF
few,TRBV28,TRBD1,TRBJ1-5,TGTGCCAGCAGTTTATCTGGACAGGGAAATCAGCCCCAGCATTTT,CASSLSGQGNQPQHF
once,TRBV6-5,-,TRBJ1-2,TGTGCCAGCAGTTACTCGACAGGCCTCTATGGCTACACCTTC,CASSYSTGLYGYTF
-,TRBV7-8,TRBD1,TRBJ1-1,TGTGCCAGCAGCGAAGACAGGGGACTCACTGAAGCTTTCTTT,CASSEDRGLTEAFF
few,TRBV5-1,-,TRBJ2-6,TGCGCCAGCAGCTTGTCCGGTTTTTGGGCCAACGTCCTGACTTTC,CASSLSGFWANVLTF